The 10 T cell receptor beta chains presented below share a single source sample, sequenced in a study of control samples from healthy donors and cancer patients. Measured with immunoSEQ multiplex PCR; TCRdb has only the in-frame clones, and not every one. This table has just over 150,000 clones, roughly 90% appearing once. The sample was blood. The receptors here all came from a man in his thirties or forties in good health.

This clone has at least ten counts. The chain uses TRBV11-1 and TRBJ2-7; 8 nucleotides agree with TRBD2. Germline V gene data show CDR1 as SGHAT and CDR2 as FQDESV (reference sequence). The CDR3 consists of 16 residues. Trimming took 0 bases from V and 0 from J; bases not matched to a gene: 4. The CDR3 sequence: CASSLAGSGSSYEQYF. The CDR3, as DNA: TGTGCCAGCAGCTTAGCGGGAAGCGGGAGCTCCTACGAGCAGTACTTC.

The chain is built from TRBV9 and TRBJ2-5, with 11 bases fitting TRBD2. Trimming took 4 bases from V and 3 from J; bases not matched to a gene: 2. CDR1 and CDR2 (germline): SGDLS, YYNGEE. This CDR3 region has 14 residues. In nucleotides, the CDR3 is TGTGCCAGCAGCCAGACTAGCGGGAAAGAGACCCAGTACTTC. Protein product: CASSQTSGKETQYF.

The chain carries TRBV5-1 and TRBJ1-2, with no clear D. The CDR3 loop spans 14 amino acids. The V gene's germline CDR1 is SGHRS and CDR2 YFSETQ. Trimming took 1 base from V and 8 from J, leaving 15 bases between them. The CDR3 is CASSLTASLGGYTF. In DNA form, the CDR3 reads TGCGCCAGCAGCTTGACTGCCAGCTTGGGGGGCTACACCTTC.

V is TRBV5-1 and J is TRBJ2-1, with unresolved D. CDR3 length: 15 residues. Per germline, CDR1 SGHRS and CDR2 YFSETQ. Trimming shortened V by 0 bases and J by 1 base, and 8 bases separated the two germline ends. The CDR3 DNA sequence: TGCGCCAGCAGCTTGGAGGGCTCGTCCTACAATGAGCAGTTCTTC. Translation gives CASSLEGSSYNEQFF.

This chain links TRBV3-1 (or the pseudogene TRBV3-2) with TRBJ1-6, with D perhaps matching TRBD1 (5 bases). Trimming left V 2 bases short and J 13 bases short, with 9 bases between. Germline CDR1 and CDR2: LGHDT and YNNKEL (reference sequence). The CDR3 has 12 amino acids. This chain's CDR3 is CASSQWGGPLHF. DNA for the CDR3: TGTGCCAGCAGCCAATGGGGGGGGCCCCTCCACTTT.

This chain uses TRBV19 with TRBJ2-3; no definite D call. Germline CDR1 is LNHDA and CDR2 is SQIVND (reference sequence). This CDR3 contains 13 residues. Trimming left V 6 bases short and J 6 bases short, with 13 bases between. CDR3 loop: CASSPRVWDTQYF. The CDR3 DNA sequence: TGTGCCAGTAGCCCTCGGGTCTGGGATACGCAGTATTTT.

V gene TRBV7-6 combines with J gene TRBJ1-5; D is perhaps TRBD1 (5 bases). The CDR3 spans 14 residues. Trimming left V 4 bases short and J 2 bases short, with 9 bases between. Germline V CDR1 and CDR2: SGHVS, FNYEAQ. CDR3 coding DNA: TGTGCCAGCAGCTCCGACAGTCGCAATCAGCCCCAGCATTTT. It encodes CASSSDSRNQPQHF.

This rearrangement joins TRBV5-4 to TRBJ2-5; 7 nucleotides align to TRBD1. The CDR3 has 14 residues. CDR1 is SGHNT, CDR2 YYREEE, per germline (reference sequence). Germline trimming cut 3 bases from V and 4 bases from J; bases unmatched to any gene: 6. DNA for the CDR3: TGTGCCAGCAGCTCGACAGGGCGGCCAGAGACCCAGTACTTC. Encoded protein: CASSSTGRPETQYF. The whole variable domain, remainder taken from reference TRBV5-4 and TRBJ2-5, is ETGVTQSPTHLIKTRGQQVTLRCSSQSGHNTVSWYQQALGQGPQFIFQYYREEENGRGNFPPRFSGLQFPNYSSELNVNALELDDSALYLCASSSTGRPETQYFGPGTRLLVL.

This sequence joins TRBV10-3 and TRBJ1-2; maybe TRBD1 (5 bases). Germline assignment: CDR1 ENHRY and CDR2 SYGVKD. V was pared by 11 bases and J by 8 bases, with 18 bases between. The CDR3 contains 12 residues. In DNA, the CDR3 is TGTGCCGCCACGCAGGGAATAGGGGGCTACACCTTC. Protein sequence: CAATQGIGGYTF.

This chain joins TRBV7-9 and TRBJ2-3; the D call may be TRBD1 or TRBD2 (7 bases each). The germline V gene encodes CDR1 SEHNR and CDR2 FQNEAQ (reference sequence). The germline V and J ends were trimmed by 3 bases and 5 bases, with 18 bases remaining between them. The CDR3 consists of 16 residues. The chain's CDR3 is CASSFRGRAVGDTQYF. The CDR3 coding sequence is TGTGCCAGCAGCTTCAGGGGGAGGGCCGTGGGAGATACGCAGTATTTT.